This TCR beta chain derives from a study of T-cell reconstitution after alpha-beta-depleted transplantation in children. Findings and caveats of the study: Certain patients had high TCRbeta diversity at day 60, and it came from recipient T cells and thymic progenitors that survived.

As regards this clonotype: The antigen is undetermined.

V lost 1 base and J 3 bases, leaving 12 bases between the germline ends. CDR3 size: 15 residues. CDR1 is LGHNT, CDR2 FRNRAP, per germline. For TCRbeta, the library was prepared with unique molecular identifiers. TCRdb processed the PCR reads anew with MiXCR; each CDR3 protein has one entry. The sample records hundreds of thousands of distinct CDR3 sequences, less than 15% being singletons. The TCR comes from a girl aged 2 to 10 with congenital amegakaryocytic thrombocytopenia, due to receive a stem cell transplant. Sequencing was performed on PBMCs, taken before TCRalphabeta/CD19-depleted stem cell transplant. The rearrangement links TRBV12-5 to TRBJ2-5; D might be TRBD1 or TRBD2, each matching 5 bases. For the CDR3, the DNA is TGTGCTAGTGGTTTGGACGGGACCGCGAAAGAGACCCAGTACTTC. Translation gives CASGLDGTAKETQYF.